This TCR beta chain was recorded in a study of PD-L1 blockade in urothelial cancer. The wider study: In about 2014 therapy began: atezolizumab 1,200 mg intravenously every 3 weeks. Specimens of blood held a median count of roughly 150,000 T cells.

As regards this clone: Its antigen is currently unknown.

As for time point: peripheral blood 6 weeks after treatment start. Study-wide results and caveats: Clonality of blood TCR below the median before treatment predicted better survival.

Each PCR contained spiked-in synthetic TCR analog templates. This table comes from immunoSEQ multiplex PCR, and its TCRdb copy is limited to in-frame clones, with some not included. This table has 48,000 or so clones, 80% to 90% appearing once. V was trimmed by 7 bases and J by 5 bases, leaving 5 bases between them. The CDR3 contains 10 residues. Germline-derived CDR1 and CDR2 are SEHNR and FQNEAQ (reference sequence). The material sequenced was PBMCs, taken around atezolizumab (anti-PD-L1) treatment. The clonotype originates from a man aged 65 to 85 with urothelial cancer. This chain connects TRBV7-9 to TRBJ2-5; D unresolved. CDR3: CASNGETQYF. Written as DNA, the CDR3 is TGTGCCAGCAACGGGGAGACCCAGTACTTC.